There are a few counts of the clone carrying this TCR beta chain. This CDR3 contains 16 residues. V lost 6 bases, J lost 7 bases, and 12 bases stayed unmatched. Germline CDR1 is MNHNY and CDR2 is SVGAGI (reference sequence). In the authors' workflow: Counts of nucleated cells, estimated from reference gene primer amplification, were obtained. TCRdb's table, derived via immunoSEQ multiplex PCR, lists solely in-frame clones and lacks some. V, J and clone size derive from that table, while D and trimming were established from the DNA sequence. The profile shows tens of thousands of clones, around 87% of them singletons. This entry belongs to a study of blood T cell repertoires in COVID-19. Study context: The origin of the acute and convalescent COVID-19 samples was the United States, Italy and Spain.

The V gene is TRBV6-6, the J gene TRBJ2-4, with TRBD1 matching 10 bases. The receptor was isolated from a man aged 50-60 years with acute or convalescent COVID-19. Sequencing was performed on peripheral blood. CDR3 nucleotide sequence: TGTGCCAGCAGGAGACTTGGACAGGGGGGAATGAACATTCAGTACTTC. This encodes CASRRLGQGGMNIQYF.